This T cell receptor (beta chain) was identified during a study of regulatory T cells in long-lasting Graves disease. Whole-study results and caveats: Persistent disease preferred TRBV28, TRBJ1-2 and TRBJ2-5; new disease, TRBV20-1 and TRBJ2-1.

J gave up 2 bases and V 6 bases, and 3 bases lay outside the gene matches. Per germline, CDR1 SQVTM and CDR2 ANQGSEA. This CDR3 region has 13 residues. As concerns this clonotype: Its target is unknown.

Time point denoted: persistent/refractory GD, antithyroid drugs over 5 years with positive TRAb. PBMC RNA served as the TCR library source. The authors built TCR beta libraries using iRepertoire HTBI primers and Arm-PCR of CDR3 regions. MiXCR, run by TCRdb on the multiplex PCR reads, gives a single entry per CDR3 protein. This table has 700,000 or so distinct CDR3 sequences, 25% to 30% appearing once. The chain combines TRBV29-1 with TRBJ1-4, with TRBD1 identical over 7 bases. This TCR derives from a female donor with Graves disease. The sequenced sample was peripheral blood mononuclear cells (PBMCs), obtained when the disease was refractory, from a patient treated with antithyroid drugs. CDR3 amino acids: CSVGDSTNEKLFF. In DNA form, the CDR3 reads TGCAGCGTGGGGGACAGCACTAATGAAAAACTGTTTTTT.